A selection of T cell receptor beta chains follows, all from one sample in a study of vaccination and CD4 T cells after COVID-19. These receptors' antigens are unknown. A single record per CDR3 protein comes from TCRdb applying MiXCR to the PCR reads. The sample carries more than 14,000 distinct CDR3 sequences, approximately 51% recorded once. The material sequenced was cultured CD4+ T cells from blood, taken after SARS-CoV-2 vaccination. The source of these receptors is a human donor with COVID-19. The CDR3 runs from the conserved cysteine through the conserved F or W. The D gene is left open where the match is weak. Not all rows give a size; the values are once, few, many and, for expanded clones, a class.

CDR3: CASSPGGQANYGYTF; DNA: TGCGCCAGCAGCCCAGGGGGACAGGCTAACTATGGCTACACCTTC; J: TRBJ1-2; size: .; D: TRBD1; V: TRBV4-1
CDR3: CASSFRVSGANVLTF; DNA: TGTGCCAGCAGTTTCCGGGTCTCTGGGGCCAACGTCCTGACTTTC; J: TRBJ2-6; size: .; D: .; V: TRBV6-2/TRBV6-3
CDR3: CAISESKGMEPQHF; DNA: TGTGCCATCAGTGAGTCGAAGGGTATGGAGCCCCAGCATTTT; J: TRBJ1-5; size: .; D: .; V: TRBV10-3
CDR3: CASSLFPGMTYNEQFF; DNA: TGCGCCAGCAGCTTATTCCCGGGGATGACCTACAATGAGCAGTTCTTC; J: TRBJ2-1; size: .; D: .; V: TRBV11-2
CDR3: CASSLETGGLTETQYF; DNA: TGTGCCAGCAGCTTAGAGACAGGGGGTTTGACTGAGACCCAGTACTTC; J: TRBJ2-5; size: .; D: TRBD1; V: TRBV11-3
CDR3: CATGDGGSTEAFF; DNA: TGTGCCACCGGGGACGGTGGGTCCACTGAAGCTTTCTTT; J: TRBJ1-1; size: .; D: .; V: TRBV19
CDR3: CASRQTSGGSSYEQYF; DNA: TGTGCCAGCAGACAGACTAGCGGGGGGTCCTCCTACGAGCAGTACTTC; J: TRBJ2-7; size: .; D: TRBD2; V: TRBV7-2
CDR3: CASSFRGLAREQFF; DNA: TGTGCCAGCAGCTTTCGAGGGCTAGCTCGAGAGCAGTTCTTC; J: TRBJ2-1; size: .; D: .; V: TRBV7-9
CDR3: CSAARADHSGANVLTF; DNA: TGCAGTGCCGCCCGGGCTGACCACTCTGGGGCCAACGTCCTGACTTTC; J: TRBJ2-6; size: .; D: .; V: TRBV20-1
CDR3: CSARDFREASGANVLTF; DNA: TGCAGTGCTAGGGATTTCAGGGAAGCCTCTGGGGCCAACGTCCTGACTTTC; J: TRBJ2-6; size: .; D: .; V: TRBV20-1
CDR3: CARPIGYTF; DNA: TGTGCCCGCCCCATTGGCTACACCTTC; J: TRBJ1-2; size: .; D: .; V: TRBV21-1
CDR3: CASSAGGGFGTQYF; DNA: TGTGCCAGCAGCGCCGGGGGAGGGTTCGGGACCCAGTACTTC; J: TRBJ2-5; size: .; D: TRBD2; V: TRBV9
CDR3: CASSQATSYEQYF; DNA: TGTGCCAGCAGCCAGGCTACGTCCTACGAGCAGTACTTC; J: TRBJ2-7; size: .; D: .; V: TRBV6-1
CDR3: CASSQDATPIAPLHF; DNA: TGCGCCAGCAGCCAAGATGCGACGCCAATAGCACCCCTCCACTTT; J: TRBJ1-6; size: .; D: .; V: TRBV4-1
CDR3: CSARQVETQYF; DNA: TGCAGTGCCAGACAGGTGGAGACCCAGTACTTC; J: TRBJ2-5; size: .; D: .; V: TRBV20-1
CDR3: CAWSGQGSSGELFF; DNA: TGTGCCTGGAGTGGGCAGGGGTCCTCCGGGGAGCTGTTTTTT; J: TRBJ2-2; size: few; D: .; V: TRBV30
CDR3: CASSQNLGPSEQFF; DNA: TGTGCCAGCAGCCAAAATCTGGGTCCCAGTGAGCAGTTCTTC; J: TRBJ2-1; size: few; D: .; V: TRBV7-3
CDR3: CASSRKGGQETQYF; DNA: TGTGCCAGCAGTCGCAAGGGGGGGCAAGAGACCCAGTACTTC; J: TRBJ2-5; size: .; D: .; V: TRBV11-2
CDR3: CSASPWSPLHF; DNA: TGCAGTGCTAGTCCGTGGTCACCCCTCCACTTT; J: TRBJ1-6; size: .; D: .; V: TRBV20-1
CDR3: CASSSWQDGYTF; DNA: TGTGCCAGCAGCTCATGGCAGGATGGCTACACCTTC; J: TRBJ1-2; size: .; D: .; V: TRBV11-3
CDR3: CASKGTEEEPQHF; DNA: TGCGCCAGCAAGGGGACCGAGGAGGAGCCCCAGCATTTT; J: TRBJ1-5; size: .; D: .; V: TRBV5-1
CDR3: CASRTGTGSYEQYF; DNA: TGTGCCAGCAGGACCGGGACAGGGTCCTACGAGCAGTACTTC; J: TRBJ2-7; size: .; D: TRBD1; V: TRBV27
CDR3: CASSLSPLQGTGAFF; DNA: TGTGCCAGCAGTTTATCCCCCCTACAGGGTACAGGGGCTTTCTTT; J: TRBJ1-1; size: .; D: .; V: TRBV28
CDR3: CSATGLAGWLETQYF; DNA: TGCAGTGCTACGGGACTAGCGGGGTGGTTGGAGACCCAGTACTTC; J: TRBJ2-5; size: .; D: TRBD2; V: TRBV20-1
CDR3: CASSLSGLENSPLHF; DNA: TGTGCCAGCAGCTTATCTGGTCTCGAGAATTCACCCCTCCACTTT; J: TRBJ1-6; size: .; D: .; V: TRBV7-9
CDR3: CASSGQGGLDEQFF; DNA: TGTGCCAGCAGTGGACAGGGTGGATTGGATGAGCAGTTCTTC; J: TRBJ2-1; size: .; D: TRBD1; V: TRBV2
CDR3: CSASGGARRTEQYF; DNA: TGCAGTGCTAGCGGGGGGGCAAGGCGAACCGAGCAGTACTTC; J: TRBJ2-7; size: few; D: TRBD2; V: TRBV20-1
CDR3: CSARDTVTYGYTF; DNA: TGCAGTGCTAGAGACACAGTCACCTATGGCTACACCTTC; J: TRBJ1-2; size: .; D: .; V: TRBV20-1
CDR3: CASSVRDSGYTF; DNA: TGTGCCAGCAGTGTCCGGGACAGCGGCTACACCTTC; J: TRBJ1-2; size: .; D: TRBD1; V: TRBV27
CDR3: CASSARESYNSPLHF; DNA: TGTGCCAGCAGTGCTAGGGAATCCTATAATTCACCCCTCCACTTT; J: TRBJ1-6; size: .; D: .; V: TRBV6-1
CDR3: CASSEGVAGGSQPQHF; DNA: TGTGCCAGCAGTGAAGGGGTGGCGGGGGGTAGTCAGCCCCAGCATTTT; J: TRBJ1-5; size: few; D: .; V: TRBV6-1
CDR3: CSTYEVQGAHTEAFF; DNA: TGCAGTACCTACGAAGTCCAGGGGGCACACACTGAAGCTTTCTTT; J: TRBJ1-1; size: .; D: TRBD1; V: TRBV20-1
CDR3: CASSLRRTGPNTEAFF; DNA: TGTGCCAGCAGCTTACGCCGGACAGGGCCTAACACTGAAGCTTTCTTT; J: TRBJ1-1; size: .; D: TRBD1; V: TRBV11-2
CDR3: CSATETGTGYNEQFF; DNA: TGCAGTGCTACAGAGACCGGGACAGGATACAATGAGCAGTTCTTC; J: TRBJ2-1; size: .; D: TRBD1; V: TRBV20-1
CDR3: CASSSITGTGVYEQYF; DNA: TGTGCCAGCAGCTCAATCACCGGGACAGGGGTTTACGAGCAGTACTTC; J: TRBJ2-7; size: .; D: TRBD1; V: TRBV11-2
CDR3: CASSPGLPTNQPQHF; DNA: TGTGCCAGCAGCCCTGGGTTACCGACGAATCAGCCCCAGCATTTT; J: TRBJ1-5; size: .; D: .; V: TRBV7-9
CDR3: CASSLVGQYYGYTF; DNA: TGTGCCAGCAGCCTCGTAGGACAGTATTATGGCTACACCTTC; J: TRBJ1-2; size: few; D: .; V: TRBV5-4
CDR3: CASSFSESGGSQPQHF; DNA: TGTGCCAGCAGTTTTTCCGAGTCGGGAGGCAGCCAGCCCCAGCATTTT; J: TRBJ1-5; size: .; D: .; V: TRBV12-3/TRBV12-4
CDR3: CASLENGLGAGELFF; DNA: TGTGCCAGCCTAGAGAACGGGCTGGGAGCCGGGGAGCTGTTTTTT; J: TRBJ2-2; size: .; D: .; V: TRBV28
CDR3: CASSVMASHGDEQFF; DNA: TGCGCCAGCAGCGTTATGGCCTCCCATGGGGATGAGCAGTTCTTC; J: TRBJ2-1; size: .; D: .; V: TRBV5-1
CDR3: CASSMERGKPQYF; DNA: TGTGCCAGTAGTATGGAGCGGGGCAAGCCCCAGTACTTC; J: TRBJ2-5; size: .; D: TRBD2; V: TRBV19
CDR3: CATSDSDRDYEQYF; DNA: TGTGCCACCAGTGATTCCGACAGGGACTACGAGCAGTACTTC; J: TRBJ2-7; size: .; D: TRBD1; V: TRBV24-1
CDR3: CASSFYRGERAYNEQFF; DNA: TGTGCCAGCAGCTTTTACCGCGGCGAGCGGGCATACAATGAGCAGTTCTTC; J: TRBJ2-1; size: .; D: .; V: TRBV7-9
CDR3: CASTSGGGFLGELFF; DNA: TGTGCCAGCACCAGCGGGGGGGGATTTCTCGGGGAGCTGTTTTTT; J: TRBJ2-2; size: .; D: TRBD2; V: TRBV6-1
CDR3: CASSRMGVSGNTIYF; DNA: TGTGCCAGCAGCCGGATGGGGGTGAGCGGAAACACCATATATTTT; J: TRBJ1-3; size: .; D: .; V: TRBV7-8